The 29 T cell receptor beta chains in this list originate from one sample, sequenced in a study of neurological immune-mediated disorders. MiXCR, run by TCRdb on the 5' RACE reads, gives a single entry per CDR3 protein. The table shows 50,000 to 70,000 distinct CDR3 sequences, with over 2% occurring only once. Sequencing used PBMCs. These TCRs come from a man aged 50-60 years with multiple sclerosis.

This clonotype was found many times. The chain is built from TRBV12-3 or TRBV12-4 and TRBJ1-4; 7 bases are shared with TRBD1. The CDR3 extends over 13 amino acids. V gave up 2 bases and J gave up 8 bases; unmatched junction bases: 2. The CDR3 is CASSLNRGEKLFF. The CDR3 bases are TGTGCCAGCAGTTTAAACAGGGGAGAAAAACTGTTTTTT.

This clonotype was counted at least ten times. The gene calls are TRBV27 and TRBJ2-6; D is undetermined. From germline, CDR1 is MNHEY and CDR2 SMNVEV (reference sequence). The V end lost 5 bases, the J end lost 0 bases, and 5 bases lay between the germline ends. The CDR3 runs to 14 residues. The CDR3 DNA reads as TGTGCCAGCAGTCTCAACTCTGGGGCCAACGTCCTGACTTTC. Translating gives CASSLNSGANVLTF.

This clonotype showed up many times. This rearrangement joins TRBV20-1 to TRBJ2-2; D remains ambiguous. This CDR3 is built from 13 residues. CDR1 is DFQATT, CDR2 SNEGSKA, per germline (reference sequence). Deletions cut 0 bases from V and 3 bases from J, with 5 bases between. CDR3 sequence reads: CSARDVYTGELFF. Here the CDR3 DNA reads TGCAGTGCTAGAGATGTGTACACCGGGGAGCTGTTTTTT.

This clonotype has ten or more counts. The chain has TRBV12-3 or TRBV12-4 and TRBJ1-5; D is unclear. This CDR3 is 12 amino acids long. Trimming took off 4 bases at V and 2 bases at J, with 3 bases between the two ends. CDR3 nucleotide sequence: TGTGCCAGCAGTTCCGGCAATCAGCCCCAGCATTTT. Amino acids: CASSSGNQPQHF.

This clonotype was counted ten times or more. The V gene is TRBV5-5, the J gene TRBJ1-1; D not certain. The germline V gene encodes CDR1 SGHKS and CDR2 YYEKEE (reference sequence). CDR3 size: 15 residues. V was clipped by 2 bases and J by 4 bases, with 15 bases between them. CDR3 sequence reads: CASSFSVSGGTEAFF. In DNA form, the CDR3 reads TGTGCCAGCAGCTTTTCGGTCAGCGGCGGCACTGAAGCTTTCTTT.

The table lists this clonotype with many counts. This sequence may be a read error, since a much larger clone differs from it by one base. Likely a read error: the CDR3 ends without its conserved phenylalanine or tryptophan. The rearrangement uses TRBV6-5 and TRBJ1-6, with D maybe TRBD1 (5 bases). The CDR3 spans 16 residues. In germline, CDR1 is MNHEY, CDR2 SVGAGI. Trimming shortened V by 4 bases and J by 1 base, and 11 bases separated the two germline ends. CDR3 in DNA: TGTGCCAGCAGTTCAATACAGGATTCCTATAATTCACCCCTCCACTGT. Its protein is CASSSIQDSYNSPLHC.

This clonotype was counted ten times or more. This rearrangement joins TRBV19 to TRBJ1-5, with D possibly being TRBD1 (5 bases). Germline V lookup: CDR1 LNHDA, CDR2 SQIVND (reference sequence). V lost 7 bases, J lost 6 bases, and 16 bases lay in between. The CDR3 runs to 14 residues. In DNA, the CDR3 is TGTGCCAGTATGGCACTCGGGGGAGGTCAGCCCCAGCATTTT. This gives the protein CASMALGGGQPQHF.

This clonotype was seen ten or more times. This chain links TRBV18 with TRBJ1-2; 11 bases are shared with TRBD1. This CDR3 is 14 amino acids long. J was trimmed by 6 bases and V by 4 bases; bases with no gene match: 4. Germline V gives CDR1 KGHSH, CDR2 LQKENI. The CDR3 loop reads CASSHGQGADGYTF. The CDR3 coding sequence is TGTGCCAGCTCACATGGACAGGGGGCGGATGGCTACACCTTC.

The sample holds many counts of this clonotype. The V and J genes are TRBV12-3 or TRBV12-4 and TRBJ2-5, with 7 bases identical to TRBD1. V lost 8 bases and J lost 4; bases outside the gene matches: 7. The CDR3 length is 13 residues. CDR3 loop: CASDTGDRETQYF. Written as DNA, the CDR3 is TGTGCCAGCGACACAGGGGATAGAGAGACCCAGTACTTC.

This clonotype showed up many times. The genes are TRBV12-3 or TRBV12-4 and TRBJ2-7, with 10 bases fitting TRBD2. The V and J ends lost 6 bases and 3 bases, in that order; junction bases with no gene match: 5. This CDR3 comprises 14 residues. CDR3 amino acids: CASSSRLAGYEQYF. CDR3 DNA: TGTGCCAGCAGCTCCCGACTAGCGGGCTACGAGCAGTACTTC.

This clonotype was counted ten times or more. The chain links TRBV7-2 to TRBJ1-5; TRBD1 aligns across 9 bases. This CDR3 has 15 amino acids. Per germline, CDR1 SGHTA and CDR2 FQGNSA. V was clipped by 5 bases and J by 4 bases; unmatched bases: 6. The CDR3 loop reads CASSTPGTGNQPQHF. DNA of the CDR3: TGTGCCAGCAGCACCCCCGGGACAGGGAATCAGCCCCAGCATTTT. Using reference TRBV7-2 and TRBJ1-5 for the parts outside the CDR3, the full variable domain is GAGVSQSPSNKVTEKGKDVELRCDPISGHTALYWYRQSLGQGLEFLIYFQGNSAPDKSGLPSDRFSAERTGGSVSTLTIQRTQQEDSAVYLCASSTPGTGNQPQHFGDGTRLSIL.

This clonotype showed up many times. V usage is TRBV7-2 and J usage is TRBJ1-1; D is unclear. The ends were cut back, 5 bases at V and 0 bases at J, with 7 bases in the middle. Germline CDR1 and CDR2: SGHTA and FQGNSA. The CDR3 spans 13 residues. This CDR3 reads CASSTTLNTEAFF. CDR3 in DNA: TGTGCCAGCAGCACGACATTGAACACTGAAGCTTTCTTT.

This clonotype was seen ten or more times. This rearrangement joins TRBV15 to TRBJ2-5, with TRBD1 as a possible D gene (6 bases). The CDR3 extends over 15 amino acids. V lost 0 bases, J lost 2 bases, and 10 bases lay in between. Germline V gene lookup returns CDR1 LNHNV and CDR2 YYDKDF (reference sequence). CDR3 in amino acids: CATSRDPGQQETQYF. The CDR3 DNA follows: TGTGCCACCAGCAGAGATCCCGGACAGCAAGAGACCCAGTACTTC.

Many counts were recorded for this clonotype. The chain links TRBV4-2 to TRBJ2-7; 8 positions agree with TRBD2. Germline V lookup: CDR1 LGHNA, CDR2 YNFKEQ. The trim removed 0 bases at V and 0 bases at J, leaving 7 bases unmatched. The CDR3 is 17 residues long. This CDR3 reads CASSQDQAGAPSYEQYF. The CDR3 DNA reads as TGTGCCAGCAGCCAAGATCAAGCGGGGGCCCCCTCCTACGAGCAGTACTTC.

This clonotype has a count of ten or more. The J gene is TRBJ2-6, the V gene TRBV5-1, with 13 nucleotides matching TRBD2. The ends lost 4 bases at V and 0 bases at J; junction bases unmatched: 7. The CDR3 is 19 residues long. Germline CDR1 SGHRS, CDR2 YFSETQ. CDR3 amino acids: CASSNGLAGARSGANVLTF. The DNA of the CDR3 is TGCGCCAGCAGCAACGGACTAGCGGGGGCCCGCTCTGGGGCCAACGTCCTGACTTTC.

This clonotype was recorded at least ten times. The gene calls are TRBV28 and TRBJ1-3; D is possibly TRBD1 (6 bases). V was trimmed by 4 bases and J by 4 bases, leaving 11 bases between them. The CDR3 extends over 14 amino acids. The germline gives CDR1 MDHEN, CDR2 SYDVKM. In DNA form, the CDR3 reads TGTGCCAGCAGTTACAGGGTAGGCGGAAACACCATATATTTT. It codes for CASSYRVGGNTIYF. Supplemented by reference TRBV28 and TRBJ1-3, the full variable domain reads DVKVTQSSRYLVKRTGEKVFLECVQDMDHENMFWYRQDPGLGLRLIYFSYDVKMKEKGDIPEGYSVSREKKERFSLILESASTNQTSMYLCASSYRVGGNTIYFGEGSWLTVV.

This clonotype was seen repeatedly, ten times or more. This chain connects TRBV27 to TRBJ1-2; a possible D gene is TRBD1 (5 bases). The CDR3 loop spans 16 amino acids. V lost 2 bases and J lost 4, with 17 bases in between. Germline lookup yields CDR1 MNHEY and CDR2 SMNVEV (reference sequence). CDR3 coding DNA: TGTGCCAGCAGTTTACGCGAGGGGAATTTTTTCTATGGCTACACCTTC. As protein: CASSLREGNFFYGYTF.

This clonotype was recorded many times. The chain has TRBV3-1 and TRBJ2-7; D is possibly TRBD1 (5 bases). The germline gives CDR1 LGHDT, CDR2 YNNKEL (reference sequence). The CDR3 covers 14 residues. Between the trimmed V and J ends, which lost 2 bases and 2 bases, there was a span of 10 bases. CDR3 sequence (DNA): TGTGCCAGCAGCCAACAGGGCGTCACCTACGAGCAGTACTTC. Protein product: CASSQQGVTYEQYF.

Many counts were recorded for this clonotype. The CDR3 DNA reads as TGCGCCAGCAGCTTTGGGGGATCTAATGAAAAACTGTTTTTT. It codes for CASSFGGSNEKLFF. The V gene is TRBV5-1, the J gene TRBJ1-4; a weak D match, TRBD1 (5 bases). The CDR3 extends over 14 amino acids. CDR1 is SGHRS, CDR2 YFSETQ, per germline. The V and J ends lost 2 bases and 3 bases respectively, with 8 bases between them.

This clonotype was seen repeatedly, ten times or more. The V gene is TRBV3-1, the J gene TRBJ2-1; D might be TRBD1 or TRBD2, each matching 5 bases. This CDR3 spans 12 amino acids. From germline, CDR1 is LGHDT and CDR2 YNNKEL (reference sequence). Trimming cost V 2 bases and J 12 bases, with 11 bases left between them. In DNA form, the CDR3 reads TGTGCCAGCAGCCAACTAGCTACAGGGCAGTTCTTC. It translates to CASSQLATGQFF.

The table lists this clonotype with many counts. This rearrangement joins TRBV5-1 to TRBJ1-3; D gene unclear. Germline V gives CDR1 SGHRS, CDR2 YFSETQ. The CDR3 extends over 16 amino acids. The V and J ends lost 3 bases and 0 bases respectively, with 13 bases between them. CDR3 sequence (DNA): TGCGCCAGCAGCTCCCGTAACTCCTTCTCTGGAAACACCATATATTTT. Its translation: CASSSRNSFSGNTIYF.

This clonotype was counted at least ten times. The chain uses TRBV6-5 and TRBJ1-6, with 8 bases matching TRBD1. The junction had 4 bases not matched to a gene; V was cut back by 6 bases and J by 3 bases. This CDR3 region has 15 residues. Germline V lookup: CDR1 MNHEY, CDR2 SVGAGI. As DNA, the CDR3 is TGTGCCAGCAGACCCGGGACAGGCTATAATTCACCCCTCCACTTT. Its translation is CASRPGTGYNSPLHF.

This clonotype was observed at least ten times. V usage is TRBV12-3 or TRBV12-4 and J usage is TRBJ2-2; D might be TRBD1 or TRBD2, each matching 6 bases. V was trimmed by 3 bases and J by 4 bases, leaving 12 bases between them. This CDR3 is built from 15 residues. CDR3: CASSLGGSGTGELFF. The CDR3 DNA is TGTGCCAGCAGTTTGGGGGGCTCGGGCACCGGGGAGCTGTTTTTT.

This clonotype was recorded many times. This sequence joins TRBV12-3 or TRBV12-4 and TRBJ2-5, with 10 bases aligning to TRBD1. V shed 3 bases, J shed 2 bases, and the junction held 6 bases outside the gene matches. The CDR3 has 16 residues. The CDR3 coding sequence is TGTGCCAGCAGTTTGGAATTGGGACAGGGGCAAGAGACCCAGTACTTC. It yields the protein CASSLELGQGQETQYF.

This clonotype was seen a few times. The chain couples TRBV19 to TRBJ1-2, with D perhaps matching TRBD1 (6 bases). Germline lookup yields CDR1 LNHDA and CDR2 SQIVND (reference sequence). The V end lost 7 bases, the J end lost 4 bases, and 13 bases lay between the germline ends. The CDR3 runs to 13 residues. The chain's CDR3 is CASTWTEGYGYTF. The CDR3 DNA reads TGTGCCAGTACTTGGACAGAAGGCTATGGCTACACCTTC.

This clonotype has a count of ten or more. The chain carries TRBV7-2 and TRBJ1-1; weak D call: TRBD1 (5 bases). The CDR3 is 14 residues long. Per the germline V gene, CDR1 is SGHTA and CDR2 is FQGNSA. V was cut by 6 bases and J by 0 bases, with 11 bases left in between. The CDR3 bases are TGTGCCAGCAGGGGGACGGCAATGAACACTGAAGCTTTCTTT. This codes for CASRGTAMNTEAFF.

The chain carries TRBV10-1 and TRBJ1-2; TRBD1 matches at 7 bases. The CDR3 has 14 residues. CDR1 and CDR2 from the germline V gene are WNHNN and SYGVQD (reference sequence). V shed 7 bases and J 6 bases; nucleotides not matched to a gene: 11. The CDR3 DNA reads TGCGCCAGCATTCTGAGACAGGGTGGGCATGGCTACACCTTC. Its translation: CASILRQGGHGYTF.

Judged by abundance, this clonotype is medium-sized (0.01 to 0.1%). CDR3 DNA sequence: TGTGCCAGCAGTCCCGTTGGGGGATTGGATACGCAGTATTTT. Protein sequence: CASSPVGGLDTQYF. The chain carries TRBV7-3 and TRBJ2-3; D could derive from TRBD1 or TRBD2 (5 bases each). V shed 6 bases and J shed 6 bases, with 16 bases lying between them. Germline V gene sequence: CDR1 SGHTA, CDR2 FQGTGA. This CDR3 is built from 14 residues.

This clonotype was counted many times. CDR3 DNA sequence: TGCGCCAGCAGCGGGGACTCCGCGGGCGGGGAGCTGTTTTTT. This translates into CASSGDSAGGELFF. The chain employs TRBV5-1 and TRBJ2-2; tentative D call: TRBD2 (6 bases). Trimming pared 4 bases from V and 7 bases from J, leaving 14 bases between. The CDR3 runs to 14 residues. CDR1 and CDR2 (germline): SGHRS, YFSETQ.